One T cell receptor (beta chain) is described in this entry. Its antigen is undetermined. The CDR3 runs 15 residues. V lost 6 bases to trimming and J lost 2 bases, with 16 bases between them. Germline V CDR1 and CDR2: SGHTA, FQGTGA. The data are from a study of OX40 agonist ivuxolimab in advanced cancers. Study as a whole: An anti-OX40 (CD134) antibody with agonistic activity, ivuxolimab, was administered to patients. The group had a mean age of about 60 years, ranged from about 23 to 85, and was 82.7% male. A partial response was reached by three patients: one with hepatocellular carcinoma and two with cutaneous melanoma.

Method: immunoSEQ multiplex PCR; TCRdb's copy keeps in-frame clones and lacks some. The table has about 77,000 clones, 80% to 90% seen once. Study-wide points: At 0.1 to 3.0 mg/kg and by week 6, CD4+ and CD8+ T cells in the blood had expanded clonally.

The clonotype comes from an adult with an advanced solid tumor such as melanoma, head and neck, liver or kidney cancer. This rearrangement joins TRBV7-3 to TRBJ2-5, with a tentative D call TRBD1 (6 bases). The sequenced sample was CD4+ or CD8+ T cells sorted from blood, obtained in a trial of the OX40 agonist ivuxolimab. This CDR3 reads CASSYKQGLQETQYF. In nucleotides, the CDR3 is TGTGCCAGCAGTTATAAACAGGGCCTTCAAGAGACCCAGTACTTC.